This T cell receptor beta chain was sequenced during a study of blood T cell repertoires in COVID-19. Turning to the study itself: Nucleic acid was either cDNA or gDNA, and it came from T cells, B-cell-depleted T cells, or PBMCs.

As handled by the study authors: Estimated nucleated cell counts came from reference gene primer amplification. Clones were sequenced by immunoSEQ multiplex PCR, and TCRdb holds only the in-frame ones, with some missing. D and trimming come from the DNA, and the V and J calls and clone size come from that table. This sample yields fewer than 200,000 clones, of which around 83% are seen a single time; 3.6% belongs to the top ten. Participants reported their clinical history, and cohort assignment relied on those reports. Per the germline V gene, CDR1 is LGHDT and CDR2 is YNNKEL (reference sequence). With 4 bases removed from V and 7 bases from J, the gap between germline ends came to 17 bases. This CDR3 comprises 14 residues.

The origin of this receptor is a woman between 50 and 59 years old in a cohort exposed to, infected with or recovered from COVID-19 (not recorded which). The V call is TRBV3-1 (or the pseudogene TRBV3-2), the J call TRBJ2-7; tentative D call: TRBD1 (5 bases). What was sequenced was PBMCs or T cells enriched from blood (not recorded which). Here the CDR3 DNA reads TGTGCCAGCAGCCGTCAGGTGACCCCAGGGGAGCAGTACTTC. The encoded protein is CASSRQVTPGEQYF.